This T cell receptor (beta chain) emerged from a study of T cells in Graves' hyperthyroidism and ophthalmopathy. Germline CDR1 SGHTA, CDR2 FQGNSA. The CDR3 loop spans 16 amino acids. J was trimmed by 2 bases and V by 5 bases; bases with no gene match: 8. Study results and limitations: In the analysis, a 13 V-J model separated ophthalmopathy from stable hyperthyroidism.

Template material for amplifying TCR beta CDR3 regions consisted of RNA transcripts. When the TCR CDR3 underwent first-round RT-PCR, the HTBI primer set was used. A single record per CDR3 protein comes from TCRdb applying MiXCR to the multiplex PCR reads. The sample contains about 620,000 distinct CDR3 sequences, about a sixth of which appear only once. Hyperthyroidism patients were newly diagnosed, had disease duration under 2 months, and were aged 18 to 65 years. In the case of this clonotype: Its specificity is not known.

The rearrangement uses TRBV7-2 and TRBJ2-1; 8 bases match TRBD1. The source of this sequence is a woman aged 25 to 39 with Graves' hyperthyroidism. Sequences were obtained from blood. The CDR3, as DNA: TGTGCCAGCAGCCCGTCAGGGGGCTGGACCTACAATGAGCAGTTCTTC. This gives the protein CASSPSGGWTYNEQFF. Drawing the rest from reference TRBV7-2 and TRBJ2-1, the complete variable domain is GAGVSQSPSNKVTEKGKDVELRCDPISGHTALYWYRQSLGQGLEFLIYFQGNSAPDKSGLPSDRFSAERTGGSVSTLTIQRTQQEDSAVYLCASSPSGGWTYNEQFFGPGTRLTVL.